This passage covers 5 T cell receptor beta chains from one sample sequenced in a study of CXCR3-negative and CXCR3-positive naive CD8 T cells. The libraries of TRB cDNA were constructed through 5' RACE using UMI labels. TCRdb reprocessed the 5' RACE reads, with one entry per CDR3 protein and no DNA. Reported are several thousand distinct CDR3 sequences; the ten largest clones contain 1.5% to 2%. The sample consisted of naive CXCR3- CD8+ T cells from blood. Subset: CD45RO-CCR7+CD27+CD95- naive CD8+ T cells lacking CXCR3 (TNR3-). The origin of the receptors is a human donor in good health. Some clones in this sample may be carry-over from other donors' samples.

The rearrangement joins TRBV27 to TRBJ2-1; TCRdb calls TRBD2, which cannot be checked without DNA. The CDR3 totals 17 residues. The V gene's germline CDR1 is MNHEY and CDR2 SMNVEV (reference sequence). The CDR3 is CASSYAAAGGPPNEQFF.

V usage is TRBV29-1 and J usage is TRBJ2-2; the TCRdb D gene call, TRBD1, has no DNA to confirm it. Looked up from germline, CDR1 is SQVTM and CDR2 is ANQGSEA. CDR3 size: 15 residues. CDR3: CSVTRDQFNTGELFF.

The V and J genes are TRBV14 and TRBJ2-1; TCRdb reports TRBD2, a call that lacks DNA to check it against. CDR3 length: 15 amino acids. Germline values: CDR1 SGHDN, CDR2 FVKESK. The CDR3 protein is CASSPPGLVYNEQFF.

Considering frequency, this clonotype is medium-sized. V is TRBV5-1 and J is TRBJ2-7; TCRdb designates TRBD1, a call that cannot be tested without DNA. From germline, CDR1 is SGHRS and CDR2 YFSETQ. The CDR3 consists of 14 residues. CDR3 in amino acids: CASSWTHRGYEQYF.

The V gene is TRBV3-1, the J gene TRBJ2-7; TCRdb's D gene call, TRBD1, goes unchecked for lack of DNA. The germline V gene encodes CDR1 LGHDT and CDR2 YNNKEL (reference sequence). The CDR3 length is 16 residues. CDR3 amino acids: CASSQVGRAKSYEQYF.